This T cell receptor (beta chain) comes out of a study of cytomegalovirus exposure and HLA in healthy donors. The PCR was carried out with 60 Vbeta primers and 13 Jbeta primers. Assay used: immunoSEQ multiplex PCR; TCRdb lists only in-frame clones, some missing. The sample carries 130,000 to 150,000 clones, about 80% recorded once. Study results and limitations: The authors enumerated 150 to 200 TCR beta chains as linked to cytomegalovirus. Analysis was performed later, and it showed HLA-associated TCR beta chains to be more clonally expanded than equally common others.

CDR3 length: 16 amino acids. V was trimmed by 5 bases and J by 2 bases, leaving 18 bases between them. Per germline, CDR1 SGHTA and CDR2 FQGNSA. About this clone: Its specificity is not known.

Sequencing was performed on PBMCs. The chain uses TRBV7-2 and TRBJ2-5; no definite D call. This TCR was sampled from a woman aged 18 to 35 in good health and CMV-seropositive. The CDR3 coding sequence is TGTGCCAGCAGCCCGAGTGTTCAGGTCTTTCAAGAGACCCAGTACTTC. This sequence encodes CASSPSVQVFQETQYF.